This entry lists 25 T cell receptor beta chains sequenced from one sample in a study of cytomegalovirus exposure and HLA in healthy donors. PCR primers comprised 60 Vbeta and 13 Jbeta primers. Method: immunoSEQ multiplex PCR; TCRdb's copy keeps in-frame clones and lacks some. The data contain approximately 160,000 clones, under 70% of them seen just once; the ten biggest clones take up roughly 2.7%. Source material: PBMCs. The receptor set was obtained from a woman aged 35 to 49 in good health and CMV-seropositive.

The J gene is TRBJ2-3, the V gene TRBV9; TRBD2 matches 13 bases. The CDR3 has 17 residues. CDR1 and CDR2 (germline): SGDLS, YYNGEE. Trimming took 0 bases from V and 4 from J; bases not matched to a gene: 5. The CDR3 DNA reads as TGTGCCAGCAGCGTAGAGAGGACTAGCGGGGGTTCAGATACGCAGTATTTT. Its protein product is CASSVERTSGGSDTQYF.

The chain has TRBV6-5 and TRBJ1-1; weak D call: TRBD1 (6 bases). Germline-derived CDR1 and CDR2 are MNHEY and SVGAGI. The CDR3 has 13 amino acids. Trimming pared 7 bases from V and 3 bases from J, leaving 12 bases between. CDR3 loop: CASTREGDTEAFF. The CDR3 DNA reads TGTGCCAGCACCAGGGAGGGGGACACTGAAGCTTTCTTT.

V is TRBV5-4 and J is TRBJ2-5, with 8 nucleotides matching TRBD2. The CDR3 consists of 14 residues. Germline-derived CDR1 and CDR2 are SGHNT and YYREEE (reference sequence). J was trimmed by 5 bases and V by 3 bases; bases with no gene match: 6. In nucleotides, the CDR3 is TGTGCCAGCAGCTCGCGGGGGGCAGGGGAGACCCAGTACTTC. Its translation: CASSSRGAGETQYF.

The CDR3 DNA reads as TGTGCCAGCAGCCCAATCCCACCGGGCAGGGACGAGCAGTACTTC. This translates into CASSPIPPGRDEQYF. The V call is TRBV7-2, the J call TRBJ2-7, with D possibly TRBD1 on 5 matching bases. V gave up 5 bases and J gave up 5 bases, with 19 bases separating them. Germline CDR1 and CDR2: SGHTA and FQGNSA. The CDR3 is made up of 15 amino acids.

The chain uses TRBV6-1 and TRBJ2-3; weak D call: TRBD2 (5 bases). Trimming removed 5 bases from V and 3 bases from J, with 12 bases in between. Germline V gene lookup returns CDR1 MNHNS and CDR2 SASEGT. The CDR3 runs to 14 residues. The CDR3 nucleotides read TGTGCCAGCAGTTTCGTGACGGGAACAGATACGCAGTATTTT. Translating it yields CASSFVTGTDTQYF.

For the CDR3, the DNA is TGTGCCAGTAGTTCCACTAGCGGGGGCCGCTACGAGCAGTACTTC. Translation: CASSSTSGGRYEQYF. The chain employs TRBV19 and TRBJ2-7, with 11 bases that match TRBD2. J lost 3 bases, V lost 5 bases, and 6 bases had no gene match. Germline CDR1 reads LNHDA; CDR2 reads SQIVND (reference sequence). The CDR3 has 15 amino acids.

The sample holds one count of this clone. The CDR3 sequence: CASSLGGQPQHF. The CDR3 region has the DNA TGTGCCAGCAGTCTAGGAGGTCAGCCCCAGCATTTT. The rearrangement links TRBV28 to TRBJ1-5; no clear D gene. The CDR3 sequence is 12 residues long. Trimming shortened V by 5 bases and J by 6 bases, and 8 bases separated the two germline ends. Germline CDR1 and CDR2: MDHEN and SYDVKM. The full variable domain, in which reference TRBV28 and TRBJ1-5 provide the parts outside the CDR3, is DVKVTQSSRYLVKRTGEKVFLECVQDMDHENMFWYRQDPGLGLRLIYFSYDVKMKEKGDIPEGYSVSREKKERFSLILESASTNQTSMYLCASSLGGQPQHFGDGTRLSIL.

The chain has TRBV29-1 and TRBJ1-1; no reliable D call. From germline, CDR1 is SQVTM and CDR2 ANQGSEA. The CDR3 loop spans 12 amino acids. Trimming left V 5 bases short and J 5 bases short, with 12 bases between. The CDR3 loop reads CSVSPSRTEAFF. CDR3 DNA: TGCAGCGTTTCTCCAAGCAGGACTGAAGCTTTCTTT.

CDR3: CASSLGPRNSPLHF. For the CDR3, the DNA is TGTGCCAGCAGCTTAGGCCCCAGGAATTCACCCCTCCACTTT. J is TRBJ1-6 and V is TRBV5-6; unclear D gene. There are 14 residues in the CDR3. The V gene's germline CDR1 is SGHDT and CDR2 YYEEEE. V gave up 2 bases and J gave up 7 bases, with 10 bases separating them.

The V call is TRBV5-1, the J call TRBJ1-2; D gene ambiguous. The CDR3 is 14 residues long. The ends were cut back, 0 bases at V and 2 bases at J, with 8 bases in the middle. Germline V CDR1 and CDR2: SGHRS, YFSETQ. The CDR3, as DNA: TGCGCCAGCAGCTTGGAAGGACTCAACTATGGCTACACCTTC. Its protein product is CASSLEGLNYGYTF.

Points on this clone: Other DNA sequences in the sample encode the same CDR3. The J gene is TRBJ2-7, the V gene TRBV6-5; D perhaps matches TRBD2 (5 bases). The CDR3 length is 13 residues. Germline V gene sequence: CDR1 MNHEY, CDR2 SVGAGI. With 0 bases removed from V and 2 bases from J, the gap between germline ends came to 5 bases. DNA of the CDR3: TGTGCCAGCAGTTACTCGGGAGCCTACGAGCAGTACTTC. Its protein product is CASSYSGAYEQYF.

This clone was detected only a few times. For the CDR3, the DNA is TGTGCCAGCAGTTTTCTAGCAGGCACAGATACGCAGTATTTT. It is translated as CASSFLAGTDTQYF. The gene calls are TRBV28 and TRBJ2-3; possible D gene TRBD2, 5 bases. Germline V CDR1 and CDR2: MDHEN, SYDVKM. V lost 3 bases to trimming and J lost 1 base, with 8 bases between them. This CDR3 is 14 amino acids long. Full variable domain (outside the CDR3, taken from reference TRBV28 and TRBJ2-3): DVKVTQSSRYLVKRTGEKVFLECVQDMDHENMFWYRQDPGLGLRLIYFSYDVKMKEKGDIPEGYSVSREKKERFSLILESASTNQTSMYLCASSFLAGTDTQYFGPGTRLTVL.

The rearrangement joins TRBV7-9 to TRBJ2-5; 8 bases are a match to TRBD1. This CDR3 is 14 amino acids long. Germline V CDR1 and CDR2: SEHNR, FQNEAQ (reference sequence). The junction had 4 bases not matched to a gene; V was cut back by 5 bases and J by 2 bases. The chain's CDR3 is CASSATGDQETQYF. CDR3 in DNA: TGTGCCAGCAGCGCGACAGGGGATCAAGAGACCCAGTACTTC.

The chain employs TRBV9 and TRBJ2-4; no clear D gene. This CDR3 is built from 14 residues. V was shortened by 1 base and J by 9 bases, with 14 bases between the two germline ends. CDR1 is SGDLS and CDR2 is YYNGEE in the germline V gene. The DNA for the CDR3 is TGTGCCAGCAGCGTATACGAACAGAATAGCATTCAGTACTTC. It is translated as CASSVYEQNSIQYF.

The count of this clone is one. The chain carries TRBV7-8 and TRBJ2-5, with 9 bases aligning to TRBD1. The trim removed 5 bases at V and 0 bases at J, leaving 10 bases unmatched. The germline V gene has CDR1 SGHVS and CDR2 FQNEAQ. This CDR3 has 17 residues. For the CDR3, the DNA is TGTGCCAGCAGCGTAACCCGCGGACAGGGGAACCAAGAGACCCAGTACTTC. Protein product: CASSVTRGQGNQETQYF.

The J gene is TRBJ2-7, the V gene TRBV15; tentative D call: TRBD2 (6 bases). Germline V gene lookup returns CDR1 LNHNV and CDR2 YYDKDF (reference sequence). The CDR3 has 14 residues. V lost 0 bases and J 4 bases, leaving 10 bases between the germline ends. The CDR3 DNA reads TGTGCCACCAGCAGAGATAGGGGACTTTACGAGCAGTACTTC. Its translation is CATSRDRGLYEQYF.

DNA for the CDR3: TGTGCCAGCAGTTTCAGGATATTAGAGACCCAGTACTTC. Translation: CASSFRILETQYF. V usage is TRBV27 and J usage is TRBJ2-5; the D is unclear. Germline V gene lookup returns CDR1 MNHEY and CDR2 SMNVEV (reference sequence). Trimming removed 3 bases from V and 4 bases from J, with 9 bases in between. This CDR3 has 13 amino acids.

This chain joins TRBV4-1 and TRBJ1-1; D gene uncertain. V was shortened by 5 bases and J by 1 base, with 8 bases between the two germline ends. The CDR3 is 13 residues long. Germline lookup yields CDR1 MGHRA and CDR2 YSYEKL. The CDR3 loop is CASSETGNTEAFF. The CDR3 region has the DNA TGCGCCAGCAGCGAAACCGGGAACACTGAAGCTTTCTTT.

The rearrangement joins TRBV5-1 to TRBJ2-7; maybe TRBD1 (5 bases). Germline CDR1 SGHRS, CDR2 YFSETQ. The CDR3 is made up of 12 amino acids. Trimming took off 2 bases at V and 6 bases at J, with 9 bases between the two ends. The CDR3: CASSFQGGEQYF. DNA of the CDR3: TGCGCCAGCAGCTTTCAGGGCGGCGAGCAGTACTTC.

The chain carries TRBV2 and TRBJ2-1, with TRBD2 as a possible D gene (6 bases). The ends were cut back, 6 bases at V and 6 bases at J, with 9 bases in the middle. CDR1 is SNHLY, CDR2 FYNNEI, per germline. The CDR3 extends over 12 amino acids. The CDR3 nucleotides read TGTGCCAGCAGAGGAGGGCTCAATGAGCAGTTCTTC. As protein: CASRGGLNEQFF.

This rearrangement joins TRBV2 to TRBJ1-4, with TRBD1 matching 10 bases. Germline values: CDR1 SNHLY, CDR2 FYNNEI. The CDR3 extends over 14 amino acids. The V segment lost 5 bases and the J segment 7 bases; nucleotides outside the gene matches: 4. The CDR3 DNA reads TGTGCCAGCAGTTTCCGGGACAGGGGTGAAAAACTGTTTTTT. Translated, it gives CASSFRDRGEKLFF.

This sequence joins TRBV5-4 and TRBJ2-7, with a possible D match to TRBD2 (5 bases). Looked up from germline, CDR1 is SGHNT and CDR2 is YYREEE (reference sequence). CDR3 size: 15 residues. Between the trimmed V and J ends, which lost 1 base and 1 base, there was a span of 12 bases. CDR3 sequence (DNA): TGTGCCAGCAGCTTGCCCTCTAGCCGTTCCTACGAGCAGTACTTC. Its translation: CASSLPSSRSYEQYF.

The V gene is TRBV19, the J gene TRBJ2-7; 9 nucleotides align to TRBD1. The V gene end was trimmed by 5 bases and the J gene end by 3 bases; junction bases not matched to a gene: 2. The CDR3 has 13 residues. The germline gives CDR1 LNHDA, CDR2 SQIVND (reference sequence). The CDR3 DNA reads as TGTGCCAGTAGTGGACAGGGGAACTACGAGCAGTACTTC. It yields the protein CASSGQGNYEQYF.

This clone was seen only once. This rearrangement joins TRBV4-1 to TRBJ2-5, with a tentative D call TRBD2 (5 bases). The end of the DNA is better explained by TRBJ2-7, so the J call may be wrong. Germline values: CDR1 MGHRA, CDR2 YSYEKL. The CDR3 has 13 residues. In nucleotides, the CDR3 is TGCGCCAGCAGCCGAGGGCCCTCCTACGAGCAGTACTTC. Translating gives CASSRGPSYEQYF.

The chain employs TRBV5-4 and TRBJ2-1; TRBD2 is a possible D gene (5 bases). The CDR3 consists of 16 residues. Germline loops: CDR1 SGHNT, CDR2 YYREEE (reference sequence). The V gene lost 4 bases and the J gene lost 4 bases, with 18 bases spanning the gap. The CDR3: CASSPKAPTSYNEQFF. For the CDR3, the DNA is TGTGCCAGCAGCCCAAAGGCCCCCACTAGTTACAATGAGCAGTTCTTC.